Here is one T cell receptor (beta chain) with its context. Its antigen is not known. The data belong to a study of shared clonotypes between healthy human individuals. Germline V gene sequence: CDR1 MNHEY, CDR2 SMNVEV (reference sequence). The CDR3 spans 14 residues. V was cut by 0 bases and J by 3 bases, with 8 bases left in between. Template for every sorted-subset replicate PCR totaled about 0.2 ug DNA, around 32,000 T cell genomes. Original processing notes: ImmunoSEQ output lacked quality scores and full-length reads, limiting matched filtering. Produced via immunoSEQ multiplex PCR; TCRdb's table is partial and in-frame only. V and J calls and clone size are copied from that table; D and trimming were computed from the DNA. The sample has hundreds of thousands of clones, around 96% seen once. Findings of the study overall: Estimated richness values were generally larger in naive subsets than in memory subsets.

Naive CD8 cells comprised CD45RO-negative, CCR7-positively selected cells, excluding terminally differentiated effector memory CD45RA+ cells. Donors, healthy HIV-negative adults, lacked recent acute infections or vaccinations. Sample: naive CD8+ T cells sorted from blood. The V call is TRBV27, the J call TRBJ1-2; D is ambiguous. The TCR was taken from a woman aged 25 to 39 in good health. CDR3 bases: TGTGCCAGCAGTTTATCTCCCCGGGACTATGGCTACACCTTC. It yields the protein CASSLSPRDYGYTF.